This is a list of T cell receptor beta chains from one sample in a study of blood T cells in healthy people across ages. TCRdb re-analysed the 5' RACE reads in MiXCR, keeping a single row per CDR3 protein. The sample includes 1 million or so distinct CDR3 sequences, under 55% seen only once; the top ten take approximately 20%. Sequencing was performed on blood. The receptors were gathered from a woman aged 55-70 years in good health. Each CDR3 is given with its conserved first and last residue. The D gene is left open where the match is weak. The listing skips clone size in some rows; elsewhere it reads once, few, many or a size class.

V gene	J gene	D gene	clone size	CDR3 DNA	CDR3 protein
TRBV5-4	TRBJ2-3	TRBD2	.	TGTGCCAGCAGCTTCCCTCTGGCGGGAGGGCCAGATACGCAGTATTTT	CASSFPLAGGPDTQYF
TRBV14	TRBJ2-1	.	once	TGTGCCAGCAGCCAAGTAATCAGGGGATACGATGAGCAGTTCTTC	CASSQVIRGYDEQFF
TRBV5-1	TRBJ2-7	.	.	TGCGCCAGCAGCTTGGATCCTAATACCTCCTACGAGCAGTACTTC	CASSLDPNTSYEQYF
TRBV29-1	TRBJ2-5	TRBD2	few	TGCAGCGTTGGGGAGGGGATCATTGAGACCCAGTACTTC	CSVGEGIIETQYF
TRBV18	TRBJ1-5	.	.	TGTGCCAGCTCACCAGATACAGGGATTAGTCAGCCCCAGCATTTT	CASSPDTGISQPQHF
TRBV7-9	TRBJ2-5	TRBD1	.	TGTGCCAGTAGCTCCGGGACAGGGGGCTGGGAGACCCAGTACTTC	CASSSGTGGWETQYF
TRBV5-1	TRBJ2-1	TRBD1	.	TGCGCCAGCAGCCCCGGGACAGGGGAACTCATGAAGCAGTTCTTC	CASSPGTGELMKQFF
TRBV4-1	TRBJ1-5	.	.	TGCGCCAGCAGCCAGGGCCCTACTAGCAATCAGCCCCAGCATTTT	CASSQGPTSNQPQHF
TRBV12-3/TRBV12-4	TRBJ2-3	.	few	TGTGCCAGCAGTTTAGGGGGAGGTGTGGAGGGGGTCACAGATACGCAGTATTTT	CASSLGGGVEGVTDTQYF
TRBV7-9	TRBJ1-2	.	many	TGTGCCAGCAGCTTAGACAGCTATGGCTACACCTTC	CASSLDSYGYTF
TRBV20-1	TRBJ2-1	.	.	TGCAGTGCTGTGTCTAGCGATGATGCGCAGTTCTTC	CSAVSSDDAQFF
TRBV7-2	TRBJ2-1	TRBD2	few	TGTGCCAGCAGCTTCATCAGCGGGAGCCCCAATGAGCAGTTCTTC	CASSFISGSPNEQFF
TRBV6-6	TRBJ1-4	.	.	TGTGCCAGCAGTTACTCGGGGGGACCTAATGAAAAACTGTTTTTT	CASSYSGGPNEKLFF
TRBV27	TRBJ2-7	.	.	TGTGCCAGCAGTAGCCGGGGGCCAGCCTACGAGCAGTACTTC	CASSSRGPAYEQYF
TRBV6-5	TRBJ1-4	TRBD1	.	TGTGCCAGCAGTGAACTCGCCGGGACAGGCGAACTGTTTTTT	CASSELAGTGELFF
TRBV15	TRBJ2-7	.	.	TGTGCCACCAGCAGAAGGGGGTCCGGCTCCTACGAGCAGTACTTC	CATSRRGSGSYEQYF
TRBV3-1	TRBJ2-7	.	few	TGTGCCAGCACCTTGCGGGGCTCCTACGAGCAGTACTTC	CASTLRGSYEQYF
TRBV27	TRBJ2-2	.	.	TGTGCCAGCAGTTTATTCCAAGTCGGGGAGCTGTTTTTT	CASSLFQVGELFF
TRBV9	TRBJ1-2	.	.	TGTGCCAGCAGCCTCATTGTCGGGGAGAACTATGGCTACACCTTC	CASSLIVGENYGYTF
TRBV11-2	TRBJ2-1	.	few	TGTGCCAGCAGCTTAGGGGCCAAACTGCCACAGTTCTTC	CASSLGAKLPQFF
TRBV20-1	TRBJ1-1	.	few	TGCAGTGCTGGAGACGGGAACACTGAAGCTTTCTTT	CSAGDGNTEAFF
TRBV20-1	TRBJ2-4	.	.	TGCAGTGCTAGGGTGGTGGGAAGGGCCAAAAACATTCAGTACTTC	CSARVVGRAKNIQYF
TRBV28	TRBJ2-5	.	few	TGTGCCAGCAGTTTAGGGGGACTCATCCAAGAGACCCAGTACTTC	CASSLGGLIQETQYF
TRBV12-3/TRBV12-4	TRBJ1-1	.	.	TGTGCCAGCAGTCTTCTGGCGGGGGGTAATGTCGGGAACACTGAAGCTTTCTTT	CASSLLAGGNVGNTEAFF
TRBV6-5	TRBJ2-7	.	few	TGTGCCAGCAGTTACAGGGAAGGGTTCTACGAGCAGTACTTC	CASSYREGFYEQYF
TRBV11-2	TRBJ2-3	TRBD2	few	TGTGCCAGCAGCTTAGCTGGGACTAGCGGCACAGATACGCAGTATTTT	CASSLAGTSGTDTQYF
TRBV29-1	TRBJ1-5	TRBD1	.	TGCAGCGTAGGGACAGAGGGCAATCAGCCCCAGCATTTT	CSVGTEGNQPQHF